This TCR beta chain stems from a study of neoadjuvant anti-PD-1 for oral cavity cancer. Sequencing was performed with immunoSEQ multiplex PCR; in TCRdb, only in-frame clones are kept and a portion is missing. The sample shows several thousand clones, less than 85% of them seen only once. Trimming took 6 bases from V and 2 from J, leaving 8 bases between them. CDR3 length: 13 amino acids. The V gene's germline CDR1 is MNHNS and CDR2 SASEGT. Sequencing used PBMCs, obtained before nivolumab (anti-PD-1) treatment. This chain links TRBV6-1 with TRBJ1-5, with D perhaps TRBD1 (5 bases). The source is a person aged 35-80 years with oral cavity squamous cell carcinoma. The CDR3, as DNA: TGTGCCAGCAGCAAACAGGGCAATCAGCCCCAGCATTTT. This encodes CASSKQGNQPQHF.